The clone carrying this T cell receptor beta chain has only a few counts. Its cognate antigen is unknown. Sequencing was performed with immunoSEQ multiplex PCR; in TCRdb, only in-frame clones are kept and a portion is missing. This sample has tens of thousands of clones, with more than 65% found just once. Brentuximab vedotin exposure varied among the patients, all of whom had relapsed after autologous stem cell transplantation. Responses achieved at best were complete response, partial response or progressive disease. The data stem from a study of PD-1 blockade in classical Hodgkin lymphoma. Study-level background: Nivolumab dosing for patients was 3 mg/kg, administered intravenously every 2 weeks. Whole-study results and caveats: What caused the repertoire differences, perhaps disease activity or prior therapy, remains undefined. Significant TCR diversity gains by C4D1 occurred in CD4+ but not CD8+ cells.

Germline-derived CDR1 and CDR2 are WNHNN and SYGVQD (reference sequence). The ends were cut back, 3 bases at V and 6 bases at J, with 2 bases in the middle. This CDR3 comprises 10 residues. This TCR was recovered from a human donor with classical Hodgkin lymphoma. Sequencing used peripheral blood mononuclear cells (PBMCs), obtained before the second cycle of nivolumab. The chain couples TRBV10-1 to TRBJ1-2; D is uncertain. The CDR3 spells CASSENGYTF. The CDR3, as DNA: TGCGCCAGCAGTGAAAATGGCTACACCTTC.